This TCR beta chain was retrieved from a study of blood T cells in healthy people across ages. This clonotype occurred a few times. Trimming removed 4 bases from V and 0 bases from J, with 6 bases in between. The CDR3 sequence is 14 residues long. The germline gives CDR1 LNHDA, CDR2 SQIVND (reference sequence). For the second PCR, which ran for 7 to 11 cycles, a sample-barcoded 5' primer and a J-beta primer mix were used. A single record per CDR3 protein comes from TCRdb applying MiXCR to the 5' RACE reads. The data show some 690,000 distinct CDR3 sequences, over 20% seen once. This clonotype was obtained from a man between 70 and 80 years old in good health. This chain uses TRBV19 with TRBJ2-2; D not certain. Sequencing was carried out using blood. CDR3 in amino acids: CASSNTANTGELFF. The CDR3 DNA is TGTGCCAGTAGTAACACCGCGAACACCGGGGAGCTGTTTTTT.